The subject of this entry is one T cell receptor (beta chain). This clone has only a few counts. Its antigen is still unknown. There are no base qualities to consult, and no much larger clone falls within one base. This sample is part of a study of beta chain features in type 1 diabetes (dated by TCRdb to 2016 to 2019). With respect to the entire study: Patients and healthy donors did not differ in mean age, gender distribution, total cell number or subset yield. A total of 107,917,701 sorted cells were examined across all samples, and the number of cells per subset was strongly correlated with RNA yield. In the study, recently diagnosed type 1 diabetes patients and matched healthy donors were compared on the TCRB repertoires of their sorted circulating CD4+ T cell subsets. Regulatory and stem cell-like memory subsets were obtained from only 8 patients and roughly 8 healthy donors, while naive and central memory subsets were obtained from all 30 or so donors. Study-wide findings and limitations: HLA sub-analyses involved small numbers of individuals, so any influence of HLA type on TCRB rearrangement remained unresolved. Type 1 diabetes patients showed a moderate but significant shortening of TCRB CDR3 length in all four CD4+ subsets. Shorter templates might have been favored by PCR, but patient and control samples were amplified and corrected together, so both groups would have been affected equally by any skew. Fewer insertions and more nucleotide deletions at VDJ recombination sites were observed in patients with type 1 diabetes, implying thymic rearrangement abnormalities. The naive, central memory and regulatory TCRB repertoires appeared to resemble one another more closely among patients than among healthy donors. Because cDNA rather than genomic DNA was sequenced, highly expressing activated cells could have been over-represented, although no difference in activation and CD3 levels was found between groups.

From each donor, a single peripheral blood sample of about 116 mL on average was drawn into heparinised tubes. A BD FACSAria II was used to sort naive, central memory, regulatory and stem cell-like memory CD4+ T cells with a panel that included CD45RO, CCR7, CD25, CD127, CD95 and CD27. Every sorted population had a purity above 95%. PBMCs were isolated immediately by Lymphoprep density gradient centrifugation and stained directly without culture. Samples were stained and sorted in pairs, with one healthy donor and one patient per experiment, so that batch effects were minimized. The High Capacity cDNA Reverse Transcription Kit was used to reverse transcribe all of the isolated RNA, meaning that expressed TCRB transcripts were what got sequenced. Deep immunoSEQ sequencing was applied to naive, central memory and regulatory T cell samples, giving an average of about 3.7 million total reads per sample. Sorted cells were lysed in RLT buffer, and RNA was extracted using DNase-treated RNeasy Micro or Mini kits according to cell number. Each cell subset was processed on its own to prevent cross-contamination, while patient and healthy donor samples were processed together. TCRB sequences were amplified from cDNA with the immunoSEQ multiplex PCR, producing 87-bp fragments spanning the CDR3 region. Sequencing of the amplicons was done on the Illumina HiSeq platform. Per the authors' processing: PCR bias was computationally corrected using synthetic template baselines, reads within Hamming distance 2 were collapsed, and singletons that could not be merged were discarded. Reads were aligned against IMGT to assign V, D and J genes, CDR3 length and insertions or deletions at six rearrangement sites. Within each subset, clonotype counts were normalized to sorted cell number, after which true diversity and Gini coefficients were computed with the tcR R package. Repertoire sharing was quantified using the overlap coefficient calculated on TCRB nucleotide sequences. Out-of-frame TCRB sequences from naive cells were analyzed to stand in for the pre-selection repertoire. Not all clones reach the TCRdb copy of this immuneACCESS table, which keeps in-frame sequences only. Checked studies attribute under half of the gap to unresolved V genes and leave the rest unexplained. That table gives V, J and clone size, and the DNA gave D and trimming. The sample data list 350,000 to 400,000 clones, and roughly 12% of these were observed just once. The ten largest clones represent 0.01% of the sample.

Sequencing input: naive CD4+ T cells from blood. The cell subset or site label for this specimen denotes: true naive CD4+ T cells. This TCR came from a woman in her late teens or twenties with type 1 diabetes.

The CDR3 protein is CASTSSGTSYEQYF. In nucleotide form, the sequence is TGTGCCAGCACCTCTAGCGGGACCTCCTACGAGCAGTACTTC. In this chain, TRBV11-2 is recombined with TRBJ2-7, with 9 bases aligning to TRBD2. Compared with germline, V lacks 7 bases and J lacks 0 bases; bases without a gene match: 4. CDR1 is given as SGHAT and CDR2 as FQNNGV, both from the germline V gene. From cysteine to phenylalanine, the CDR3 is 14 amino acids long. The entry retains the CDR3 DNA only, 42 bases that are in frame from base 1.